One T cell receptor beta chain is described in this entry. Its antigen is not identified. The data stem from a study of response to subunit inactivated influenza vaccine. Study observations and caveats: Authors proposed each seasonal influenza vaccination draws in few new T cells.

TCRdb called the RT-PCR reads again in MiXCR, with one record for every CDR3 protein. The table has about 780,000 distinct CDR3 sequences, about 18% seen once; the top ten hold 11%. The sequences come from PBMCs from blood, collected around 5 days after vaccination. The source is a man between 50 and 59 years old who received an inactivated influenza vaccine.

CDR3 nucleotide sequence: TGCAGTGCTAGAGGGGCAGGGGGCGCCCCCGCTGAAGCTTTCTTT. Encoded protein: CSARGAGGAPAEAFF. This chain joins TRBV20-1 and TRBJ1-1, with 8 bases that match TRBD1. The CDR3 loop spans 15 amino acids. Trimming cost V 1 base and J 6 bases; bases outside gene matches: 10. Looked up from germline, CDR1 is DFQATT and CDR2 is SNEGSKA (reference sequence).